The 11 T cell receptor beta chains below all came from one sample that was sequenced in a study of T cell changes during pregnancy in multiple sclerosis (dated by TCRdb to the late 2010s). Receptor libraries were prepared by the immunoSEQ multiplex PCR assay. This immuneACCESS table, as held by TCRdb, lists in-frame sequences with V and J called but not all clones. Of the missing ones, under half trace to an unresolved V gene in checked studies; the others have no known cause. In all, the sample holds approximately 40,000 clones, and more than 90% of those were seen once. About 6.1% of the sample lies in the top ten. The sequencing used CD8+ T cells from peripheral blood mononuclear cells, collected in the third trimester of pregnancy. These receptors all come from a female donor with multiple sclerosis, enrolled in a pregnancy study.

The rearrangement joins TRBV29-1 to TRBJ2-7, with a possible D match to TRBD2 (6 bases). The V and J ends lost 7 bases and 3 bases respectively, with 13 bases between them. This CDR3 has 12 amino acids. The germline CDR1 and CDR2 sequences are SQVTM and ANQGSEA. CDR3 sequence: CSAAGGNYEQYF. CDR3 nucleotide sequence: TGCAGCGCCGCCGGGGGTAACTACGAGCAGTACTTC.

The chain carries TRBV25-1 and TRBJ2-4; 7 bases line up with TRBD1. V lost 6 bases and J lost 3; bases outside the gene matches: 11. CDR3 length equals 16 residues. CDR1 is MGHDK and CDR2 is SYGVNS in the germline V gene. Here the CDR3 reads CASSPQGEKVKNIQYF. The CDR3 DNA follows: TGTGCCAGCAGCCCTCAGGGGGAGAAGGTCAAAAACATTCAGTACTTC.

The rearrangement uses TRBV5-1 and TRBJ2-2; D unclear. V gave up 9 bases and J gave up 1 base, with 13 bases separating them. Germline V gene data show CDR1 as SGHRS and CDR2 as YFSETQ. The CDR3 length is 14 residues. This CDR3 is CATRRRKNTGELFF. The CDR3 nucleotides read TGCGCCACCAGGCGGAGAAAGAACACCGGGGAGCTGTTTTTT.

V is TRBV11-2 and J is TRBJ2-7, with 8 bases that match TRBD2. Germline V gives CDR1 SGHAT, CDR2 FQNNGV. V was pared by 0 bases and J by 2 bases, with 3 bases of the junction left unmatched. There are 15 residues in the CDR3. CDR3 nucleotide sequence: TGTGCCAGCAGCTTAGATGGCGGGAGGACCTACGAGCAGTACTTC. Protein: CASSLDGGRTYEQYF. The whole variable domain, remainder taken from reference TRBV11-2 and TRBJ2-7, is EAGVAQSPRYKIIEKRQSVAFWCNPISGHATLYWYQQILGQGPKLLIQFQNNGVVDDSQLPKDRFSAERLKGVDSTLKIQPAKLEDSAVYLCASSLDGGRTYEQYFGPGTRLTVT.

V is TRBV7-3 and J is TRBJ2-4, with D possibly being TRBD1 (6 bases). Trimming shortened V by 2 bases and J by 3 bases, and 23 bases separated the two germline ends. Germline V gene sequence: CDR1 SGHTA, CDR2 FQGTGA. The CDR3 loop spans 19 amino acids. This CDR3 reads CASSLLTPQPGDNKNIQYF. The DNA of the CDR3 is TGTGCCAGCAGCTTATTGACGCCGCAGCCCGGGGACAACAAAAACATTCAGTACTTC.

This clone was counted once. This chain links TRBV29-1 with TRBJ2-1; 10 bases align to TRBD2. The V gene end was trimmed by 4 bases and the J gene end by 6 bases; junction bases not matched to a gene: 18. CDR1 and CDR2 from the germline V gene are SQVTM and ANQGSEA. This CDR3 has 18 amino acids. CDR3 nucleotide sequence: TGCAGCGTTGTTGACCCCCTAGCGGGAGTTGTTAGTACCAATGAGCAGTTCTTC. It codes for CSVVDPLAGVVSTNEQFF.

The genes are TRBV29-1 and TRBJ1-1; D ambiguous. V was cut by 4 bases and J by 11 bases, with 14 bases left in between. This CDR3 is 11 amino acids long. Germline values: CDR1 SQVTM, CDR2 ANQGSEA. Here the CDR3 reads CSVGSEVEAFF. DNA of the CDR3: TGCAGCGTTGGAAGTGAAGTGGAGGCTTTCTTT. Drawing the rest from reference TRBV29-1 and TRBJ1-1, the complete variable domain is SAVISQKPSRDICQRGTSLTIQCQVDSQVTMMFWYRQQPGQSLTLIATANQGSEATYESGFVIDKFPISRPNLTFSTLTVSNMSPEDSSIYLCSVGSEVEAFFGQGTRLTVV.

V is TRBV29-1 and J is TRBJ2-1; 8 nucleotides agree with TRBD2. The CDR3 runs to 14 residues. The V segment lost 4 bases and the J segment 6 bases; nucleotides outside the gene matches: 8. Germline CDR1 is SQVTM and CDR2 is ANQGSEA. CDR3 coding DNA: TGCAGCGTTGCGGCGGGAGGAATAGCCAATGAGCAGTTCTTC. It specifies CSVAAGGIANEQFF.

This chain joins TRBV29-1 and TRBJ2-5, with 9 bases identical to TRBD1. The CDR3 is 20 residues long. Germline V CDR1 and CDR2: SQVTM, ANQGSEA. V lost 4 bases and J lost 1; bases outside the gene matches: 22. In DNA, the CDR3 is TGCAGCGTTGTGGGGGGTATAGGCGAGGTAACGACAGGGGGCCAAGAGACCCAGTACTTC. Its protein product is CSVVGGIGEVTTGGQETQYF.

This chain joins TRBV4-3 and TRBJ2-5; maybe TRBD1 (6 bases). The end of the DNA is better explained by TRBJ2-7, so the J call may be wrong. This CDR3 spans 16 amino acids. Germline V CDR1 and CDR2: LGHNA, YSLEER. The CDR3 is CASSQESSGRGYEQYF. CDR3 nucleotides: TGCGCCAGCAGCCAAGAGAGTTCAGGCAGGGGCTACGAGCAGTACTTC.

The CDR3 reads CASSVGITSGSLNEQYF. CDR3 in DNA: TGTGCCAGCAGCGTAGGGATAACTAGCGGGAGTCTGAACGAGCAGTACTTC. This rearrangement joins TRBV9 to TRBJ2-7; TRBD2 aligns across 11 bases. The CDR3 runs 17 residues. V was pared by 0 bases and J by 5 bases, with 10 bases of the junction left unmatched. The germline V gene has CDR1 SGDLS and CDR2 YYNGEE.